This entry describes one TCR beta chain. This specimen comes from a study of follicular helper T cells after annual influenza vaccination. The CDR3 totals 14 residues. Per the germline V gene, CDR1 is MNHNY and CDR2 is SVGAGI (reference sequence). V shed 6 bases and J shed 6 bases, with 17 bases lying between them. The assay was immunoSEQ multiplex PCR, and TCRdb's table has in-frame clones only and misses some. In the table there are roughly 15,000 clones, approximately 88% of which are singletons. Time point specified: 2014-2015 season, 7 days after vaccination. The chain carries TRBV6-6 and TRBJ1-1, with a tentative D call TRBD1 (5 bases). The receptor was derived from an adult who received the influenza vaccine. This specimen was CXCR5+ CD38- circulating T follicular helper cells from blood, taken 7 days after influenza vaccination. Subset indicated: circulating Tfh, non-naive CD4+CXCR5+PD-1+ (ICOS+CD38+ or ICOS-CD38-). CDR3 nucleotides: TGTGCCAGCAGCCCCCGGGGGGAGGGCTCTGAAGCTTTCTTT. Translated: CASSPRGEGSEAFF.